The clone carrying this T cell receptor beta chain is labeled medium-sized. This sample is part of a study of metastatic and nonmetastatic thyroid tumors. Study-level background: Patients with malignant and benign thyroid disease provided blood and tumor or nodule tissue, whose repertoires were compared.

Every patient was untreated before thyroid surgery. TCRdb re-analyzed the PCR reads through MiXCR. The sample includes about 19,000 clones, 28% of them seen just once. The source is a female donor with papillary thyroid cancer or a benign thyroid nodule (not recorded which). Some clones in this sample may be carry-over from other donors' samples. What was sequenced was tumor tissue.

The CDR3 DNA is TGTGCCAGTCAGCGGGAGCTCGCCAATGAGCAGTTCTTC. Protein sequence: CASQRELANEQFF. The chain links TRBV6-1 to TRBJ2-1, with 8 bases lining up with TRBD2. This CDR3 comprises 13 residues. Per germline, CDR1 MNHNS and CDR2 SASEGT. The trim removed 9 bases at V and 6 bases at J, leaving 7 bases unmatched.